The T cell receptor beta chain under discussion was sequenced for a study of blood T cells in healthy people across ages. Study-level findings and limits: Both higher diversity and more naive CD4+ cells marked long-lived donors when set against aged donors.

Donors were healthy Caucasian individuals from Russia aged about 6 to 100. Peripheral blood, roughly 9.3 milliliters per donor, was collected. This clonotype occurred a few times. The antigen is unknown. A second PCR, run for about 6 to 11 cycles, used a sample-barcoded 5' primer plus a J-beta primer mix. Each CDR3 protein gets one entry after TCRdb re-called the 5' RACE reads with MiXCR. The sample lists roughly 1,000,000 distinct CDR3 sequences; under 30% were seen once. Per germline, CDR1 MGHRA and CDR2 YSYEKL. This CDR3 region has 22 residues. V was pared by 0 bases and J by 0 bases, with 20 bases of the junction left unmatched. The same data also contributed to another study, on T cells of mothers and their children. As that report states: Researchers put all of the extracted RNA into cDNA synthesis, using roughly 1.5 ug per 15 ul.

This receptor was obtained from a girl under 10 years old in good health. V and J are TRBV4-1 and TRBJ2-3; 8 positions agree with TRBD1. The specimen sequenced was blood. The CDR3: CASSQDYGGQGGVTASTDTQYF. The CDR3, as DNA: TGCGCCAGCAGCCAAGATTATGGAGGACAGGGTGGAGTTACTGCTAGCACAGATACGCAGTATTTT.